This T cell receptor (beta chain) was documented in a study of blood T cell repertoires in COVID-19. Whole-study context: Both acute and convalescent COVID-19 samples were obtained from the United States, Italy and Spain. From T cells, B-cell-depleted T cells, or PBMCs came the material, which was cDNA or gDNA.

Germline V gene lookup returns CDR1 GTSNPN and CDR2 SVGIG (reference sequence). V lost 0 bases to trimming and J lost 5 bases, with 16 bases between them. The CDR3 is 15 residues long. This clone was observed a few times. Original handling: By means of reference gene primer amplification, nucleated cell counts were estimated. Assay: immunoSEQ multiplex PCR; the TCRdb copy retains only in-frame clones and omits some. V and J calls plus clone size are reproduced from that table; the DNA served to infer D and trimming. This sample has about 95,000 clones, with under 95% found just once. Sequencing input: peripheral blood. The clonotype originates from a woman between 45 and 60 years old in a cohort sampled during active COVID-19. The chain links TRBV30 to TRBJ2-5; possibly TRBD2 for D (5 bases). CDR3 protein: CAWSVRGTAWETQYF. For the CDR3, the DNA is TGTGCCTGGAGTGTACGGGGAACTGCGTGGGAGACCCAGTACTTC.